At least ten counts were recorded for the clone carrying this TCR beta chain. Antigen unknown. The data stem from a study of CD8 T cells in ankylosing spondylitis. The study's findings and limits: A motif of 7 to 9 highly homologous TCR beta variants was seen as apparently characteristic of ankylosing spondylitis blood.

TCRdb reprocessed the 5' RACE reads via MiXCR and lists one record per CDR3 protein. Found here are about 210,000 distinct CDR3 sequences, approximately 7.4% of them singletons; the top ten hold approximately 14%. Germline V gene data show CDR1 as LNHDA and CDR2 as SQIVND (reference sequence). This CDR3 region has 15 residues. Trimming shortened V by 3 bases and J by 0 bases, and 9 bases separated the two germline ends. This clonotype was sampled from a male donor with ankylosing spondylitis. The V and J genes are TRBV19 and TRBJ1-5, with D possibly being TRBD1 (6 bases). The source material was blood, either unsorted or a sorted T cell fraction (not recorded which). This CDR3 reads CASSIGGLSNQPQHF. The DNA for the CDR3 is TGTGCCAGTAGTATCGGGGGGCTTAGCAATCAGCCCCAGCATTTT.